A single T cell receptor (beta chain) is shown here with its context. What it binds is not known. A single record per CDR3 protein comes from TCRdb applying MiXCR to the PCR reads. The sample gives 85,000 to 130,000 distinct CDR3 sequences, around 33% of which show up once; approximately 3.8% is in the top ten. The V gene end was trimmed by 1 base and the J gene end by 4 bases; junction bases not matched to a gene: 6. Germline assignment: CDR1 SGHTA and CDR2 FQGNSA. This CDR3 has 16 residues. This sample stems from a study of molecular identifiers for immune sequencing clone quantification. Sorted cell numbers of roughly 18,000 to 1,000,000, with 10%, 30% or 50% RNA, served as input for naive CD8 libraries. Sorting was used to obtain naive CD8 T cells (CD8+CD4-CCR7+CD45RA+). Study results and limitations: Clones above 20 RNA copies contained over 98% of effector molecules but under 1% of naive ones.

The sequence was collected from a human donor in good health. Some libraries in this study had Jurkat cell RNA spiked in. Sequences were obtained from naive CD8+ T cells from blood, with Jurkat cell RNA spiked in. The subset was: FACS-sorted CD8+CD4-CCR7+CD45RA+ naive T cells. This chain joins TRBV7-2 and TRBJ2-7, with 11 nucleotides matching TRBD2. Here the CDR3 reads CASSLGLAGGRYEQYF. CDR3 bases: TGTGCCAGCAGCTTAGGGCTAGCGGGAGGCCGATACGAGCAGTACTTC. The full variable domain, its missing parts supplied by reference TRBV7-2 and TRBJ2-7, is GAGVSQSPSNKVTEKGKDVELRCDPISGHTALYWYRQSLGQGLEFLIYFQGNSAPDKSGLPSDRFSAERTGGSVSTLTIQRTQQEDSAVYLCASSLGLAGGRYEQYFGPGTRLTVT.